This is a list of T cell receptor beta chains from one sample in a study of OX40 agonist ivuxolimab in advanced cancers. Profiling relied on immunoSEQ multiplex PCR, and the TCRdb table lists in-frame clones only, not all of them. Altogether roughly 61,000 clones are present, approximately 75% being singletons, with the ten largest covering 0.75%. The sequencing here drew on CD4+ or CD8+ T cells sorted from blood, taken in a trial of the OX40 agonist ivuxolimab. These receptors came from an adult with an advanced solid tumor such as melanoma, head and neck, liver or kidney cancer. CDR3s include the opening cysteine and the closing phenylalanine or tryptophan. A D gene is named only where the DNA matches it firmly. The size entry is marked missing in some rows and otherwise reads once, few, many or a size class.

size	V	D	J	CDR3	DNA
-	TRBV27	TRBD2	TRBJ2-1	CASSLLLADPTSSYNEQFF	TGTGCCAGCAGTTTACTACTAGCGGACCCGACCTCCTCCTACAATGAGCAGTTCTTC
-	TRBV2	TRBD1	TRBJ1-5	CASSRDRNSNQPQHF	TGTGCCAGCAGCCGGGACAGGAATAGCAATCAGCCCCAGCATTTT
-	TRBV4-1	TRBD2	TRBJ2-1	CASSQEFSGGLYNEQFF	TGCGCCAGCAGCCAAGAATTTAGCGGGGGGCTTTACAATGAGCAGTTCTTC
-	TRBV5-4	-	TRBJ2-7	CASSRGAGYEQYF	TGTGCCAGCAGCCGCGGTGCTGGCTACGAGCAGTACTTC
-	TRBV23-1	-	TRBJ1-1	CASSQSRANTEAFF	TGCGCCAGCAGTCAATCGCGGGCTAACACTGAAGCTTTCTTT
-	TRBV11-3	TRBD1	TRBJ1-1	CASSFPTGGRDTEAFF	TGTGCCAGCAGCTTCCCGACAGGGGGCCGGGACACTGAAGCTTTCTTT
once	TRBV5-1	-	TRBJ2-1	CASSSGTLPSNEQFF	TGCGCCAGCAGCTCCGGGACTCTCCCCTCCAATGAGCAGTTCTTC
-	TRBV4-1	-	TRBJ1-2	CASSPGDARRTNYGYTF	TGCGCCAGCAGCCCAGGGGATGCGAGGCGGACTAACTATGGCTACACCTTC
-	TRBV27	TRBD1	TRBJ2-7	CASSPDRGLHEQYF	TGTGCCAGCAGCCCCGACAGGGGGCTCCACGAGCAGTACTTC
-	TRBV9	-	TRBJ2-1	CASSPGGGNEQFF	TGTGCCAGCAGCCCAGGCGGAGGTAATGAGCAGTTCTTC
-	TRBV5-1	-	TRBJ2-3	CASSLQASSTDTQYF	TGCGCCAGCAGCTTACAGGCCTCTAGCACAGATACGCAGTATTTT
few	TRBV19	-	TRBJ2-5	CASSQGTETQYF	TGTGCCAGTAGTCAGGGTACAGAGACCCAGTACTTC
-	TRBV12-5	TRBD2	TRBJ2-1	CASGLRGEGEQFF	TGTGCTAGTGGTTTACGGGGGGAGGGTGAGCAGTTCTTC
once	TRBV5-4	-	TRBJ2-3	CASSLRTDTQYF	TGTGCCAGCAGCTTGAGGACAGATACGCAGTATTTT
-	TRBV6-1	-	TRBJ1-2	CASSQQGIYGYTF	TGTGCCAGCAGTCAACAGGGTATCTATGGCTACACCTTC
-	TRBV2	-	TRBJ1-2	CASSAGVYGYTF	TGTGCCAGCAGTGCAGGGGTCTATGGCTACACCTTC
-	TRBV7-3	-	TRBJ2-2	CASSLNGAGELFF	TGTGCCAGCAGCTTAAATGGCGCCGGGGAGCTGTTTTTT
-	TRBV27	TRBD2	TRBJ2-3	CASSFGLAGGLGTDTQYF	TGTGCCAGCAGTTTCGGACTAGCGGGGGGGCTGGGCACAGATACGCAGTATTTT
-	TRBV7-8	TRBD1	TRBJ1-5	CASSLAWTGNQPQHF	TGTGCCAGCAGCTTAGCCTGGACAGGAAATCAGCCCCAGCATTTT
-	TRBV5-1	TRBD1	TRBJ2-7	CASSLRSGQGSGEQYF	TGCGCCAGCAGCTTGCGTTCGGGACAGGGTTCCGGCGAGCAGTACTTC
-	TRBV5-4	-	TRBJ2-2	CASSLGMGELFF	TGTGCCAGCAGCTTGGGGATGGGGGAGCTGTTTTTT
-	TRBV10-1	TRBD2	TRBJ2-2	CASSPSGGTTGELFF	TGCGCCAGCAGCCCTAGCGGGGGTACCACCGGGGAGCTGTTTTTT
-	TRBV5-4	TRBD1	TRBJ2-5	CASSLGQGGETQYF	TGTGCCAGCAGCTTGGGACAGGGGGGAGAGACCCAGTACTTC
-	TRBV4-1	-	TRBJ2-7	CASSPLSRGSYEQYF	TGCGCCAGCAGCCCCCTTTCCCGGGGCTCCTACGAGCAGTACTTC
-	TRBV19	-	TRBJ1-1	CASSPDGNTEAFF	TGTGCCAGTAGCCCCGACGGGAACACTGAAGCTTTCTTT
once	TRBV7-2	-	TRBJ2-1	CASSLLDEQFF	TGTGCCAGCAGCTTATTGGATGAGCAGTTCTTC
-	TRBV11-3	TRBD1	TRBJ1-2	CAISAQGGDYGYTF	TGTGCCATTTCAGCTCAGGGGGGTGACTATGGCTACACCTTC
-	TRBV5-8	-	TRBJ2-7	CASSLAVRGGSYEQYF	TGTGCCAGCAGCTTGGCGGTGCGGGGTGGCTCCTACGAGCAGTACTTC
-	TRBV5-1	TRBD1	TRBJ1-6	CASSLQDRGSPLHF	TGCGCCAGCAGCTTACAGGACAGGGGTTCACCCCTCCACTTT
few	TRBV5-1	-	TRBJ1-1	CASRVGVNTEAFF	TGCGCCAGCAGAGTCGGAGTGAACACTGAAGCTTTCTTT
-	TRBV21-1	-	TRBJ1-1	CASSDDWVGGTEAFF	TGTGCCAGCAGCGACGACTGGGTAGGTGGGACTGAAGCTTTCTTT
-	TRBV25-1	-	TRBJ2-7	CASSEGRPGSYEQYF	TGTGCCAGCAGTGAAGGACGGCCCGGATCCTACGAGCAGTACTTC
-	TRBV7-2	-	TRBJ2-3	CASSRGVTDTQYF	TGTGCCAGCAGCAGAGGAGTCACAGATACGCAGTATTTT
few	TRBV5-1	-	TRBJ2-7	CASKESSEQYF	TGCGCCAGCAAGGAATCTAGCGAGCAGTACTTC
-	TRBV19	-	TRBJ2-5	CASSIDQGLGETQYF	TGTGCCAGTAGTATAGATCAGGGATTGGGGGAGACCCAGTACTTC
-	TRBV5-4	TRBD1	TRBJ1-1	CATRTGTGGMNTEAFF	TGTGCCACCAGGACCGGGACAGGGGGCATGAACACTGAAGCTTTCTTT
-	TRBV7-2	-	TRBJ2-7	CASSWPREIEQYF	TGTGCCAGCAGCTGGCCCAGGGAGATCGAGCAGTACTTC
-	TRBV19	TRBD2	TRBJ2-5	CASSHRIGARLAPSGDGETQYF	TGTGCCAGTAGTCACCGTATAGGGGCGCGACTAGCCCCCAGCGGGGATGGAGAGACCCAGTACTTC
-	TRBV29-1	-	TRBJ2-2	CSVAGTGELFF	TGCAGCGTTGCCGGGACCGGGGAGCTGTTTTTT
-	TRBV6-8	-	TRBJ2-7	CASSGGRRYF	TGTGCCAGCAGCGGAGGACGGCGGTACTTC
-	TRBV18	TRBD2	TRBJ2-1	CASSPPWASGYNEQFF	TGTGCCAGCTCACCACCGTGGGCTAGCGGGTACAATGAGCAGTTCTTC
-	TRBV10-2	-	TRBJ2-3	CASSEYRARTDTQYF	TGCGCCAGCAGTGAGTACAGGGCGAGAACAGATACGCAGTATTTT
few	TRBV18	-	TRBJ1-1	CASSPETEGEAFF	TGTGCCAGCTCACCAGAGACAGAGGGTGAAGCTTTCTTT
-	TRBV14	-	TRBJ2-7	CASSQALAGGEQYF	TGTGCCAGCAGCCAGGCGCTAGCTGGTGGCGAGCAGTACTTC
once	TRBV11-1	TRBD1	TRBJ2-5	CASSPVTGSEETQYF	TGTGCCAGCAGCCCTGTGACAGGGTCGGAAGAGACCCAGTACTTC
-	TRBV11-2	-	TRBJ2-7	CASSTSYEQYF	TGTGCCAGCAGCACCAGTTACGAGCAGTACTTC
-	TRBV5-6	-	TRBJ1-1	CASSLDTGNTEAFF	TGTGCCAGCAGTTTAGACACAGGGAACACTGAAGCTTTCTTT
-	TRBV5-5	-	TRBJ2-5	CASSFRGGETQYF	TGTGCCAGCAGCTTTCGGGGTGGGGAGACCCAGTACTTC